A selection of T cell receptor beta chains follows, all from one sample in a study of blood T cell repertoires in COVID-19. The protocol was immunoSEQ multiplex PCR, while the TCRdb copy is restricted to in-frame clones and leaves out a portion. The sample yields approximately 190,000 clones, over 75% seen once. The specimen was peripheral blood. The receptors stem from a man at least 80 years old with acute or convalescent COVID-19. CDR3s include the opening cysteine and the closing phenylalanine or tryptophan.

V	J	CDR3
TRBV27	TRBJ2-2	CASRGWSGTGSDTGELFF
TRBV2	TRBJ2-5	CASRGTVETQYF
TRBV6-4	TRBJ1-1	CASSPTGGRGSHTEAFF
TRBV18	TRBJ2-1	CASSPGSGTSGEQFF
TRBV7-9	TRBJ1-3	CASSETGGNTIYF
TRBV14	TRBJ2-5	CASSPGQIIQETQYF
TRBV27	TRBJ2-2	CASSLLSGRNTGELFF
TRBV7-2	TRBJ2-1	CASSLGLAGVGEQFF
TRBV3-1/TRBV3-2	TRBJ1-2	CASSQDQSNYGYTF
TRBV20-1	TRBJ1-5	CSASGTGGWGNQPQHF
TRBV2	TRBJ1-1	CASSKGRQNTEAFF
TRBV30	TRBJ1-1	CAWSVQVGVEAFF
TRBV6-5	TRBJ2-5	CASSRTGKETQYF
TRBV5-1	TRBJ2-5	CASSLVVGAGQETQYF
TRBV14	TRBJ2-3	CASSQDHSRTDTQYF
TRBV28	TRBJ1-1	CASTWGVTEAFF
TRBV7-9	TRBJ1-6	CASRERGTGNSPLHF
TRBV7-7	TRBJ2-3	CASSLAGAADTQYF
TRBV30	TRBJ1-5	CAWSAGGMGNQPQHF
TRBV9	TRBJ2-3	CASSGSGIKDTQYF
TRBV19	TRBJ2-5	CASSLQGSFVETQYF
TRBV4-1	TRBJ2-5	CASSQAGLVRETQYF
TRBV10-3	TRBJ2-2	CAISASQNTGELFF
TRBV28	TRBJ2-1	CASSSPIRGEEQFF
TRBV6-4	TRBJ1-6	CASIPPRGGNSPLHF
TRBV18	TRBJ2-3	CASSSGQSTDTQYF
TRBV2	TRBJ1-1	CASNRRQGAAPEAFF
TRBV29-1	TRBJ1-4	CSVSSSGGNEKLFF
TRBV6-5	TRBJ2-5	CASSYHQDSSGTQYF
TRBV7-9	TRBJ2-1	CASSLAAGAGYNEQFF
TRBV2	TRBJ2-4	CASSPNGGILTKNIQYF
TRBV7-2	TRBJ1-5	CASSLVDRDQPQHF
TRBV5-5	TRBJ2-1	CASSLLQGNYNEQFF
TRBV19	TRBJ2-2	CASSIGAVSTGELFF
TRBV6-5	TRBJ1-1	CASSPRGQRTEAFF
TRBV7-3	TRBJ1-2	CASSLGTGTGDGYTF
TRBV13	TRBJ2-2	CASRTDRWSSGRRNTGELFF
TRBV3-1/TRBV3-2	TRBJ2-7	CASSSQLAVAYEQYF
TRBV27	TRBJ2-5	CASSFSGLAMGGKTQYF
TRBV5-1	TRBJ2-5	CASSLAGGAGRETQYF
TRBV10-3	TRBJ1-1	CAISESRGGNTEAFF
TRBV11-2	TRBJ1-2	CASSLVNNYGYTF
TRBV28	TRBJ2-7	CASSSYGGTGTGHEQYF
TRBV7-2	TRBJ2-7	CASSSAYEQYF
TRBV18	TRBJ2-5	CAGTGTREETQYF
TRBV3-1/TRBV3-2	TRBJ2-6	CASSRKRGQGAGANVLTF